Each of the 5 T cell receptor beta chains below was sequenced from the same sample in a study of type 1 regulatory T cells. Each CDR3 protein is one row after TCRdb ran MiXCR on the reads. The data contain 5,500 to 7,000 distinct CDR3 sequences, under 35% of them singletons. No antigens are known for them. What was sequenced was cultured T cells, either the whole culture or a sorted T cell fraction (not recorded which). The sample's subset: Tr1-enriched cell product generated in vitro against host alloantigens. Receptors originate from a human donor in good health.

This clonotype is medium-sized (0.01 to 0.1%) in the sample. The chain joins TRBV6-1 to TRBJ2-3, with D possibly being TRBD1 (6 bases). Trimming left V 2 bases short and J 5 bases short, with 8 bases between. The CDR3 runs to 13 residues. CDR1 MNHNS and CDR2 SASEGT come from the germline V gene. CDR3 in DNA: TGTGCCAGCAGTGAAAACAGGGTAGATACGCAGTATTTT. As protein: CASSENRVDTQYF.

By proportion, this clonotype is medium-sized. V and J are TRBV27 and TRBJ1-6; D is unresolved. V lost 0 bases to trimming and J lost 4 bases, with 10 bases between them. Germline V gene lookup returns CDR1 MNHEY and CDR2 SMNVEV (reference sequence). The CDR3 has 16 amino acids. The CDR3 is CASSLSRQAYNSPLHF. CDR3 bases: TGTGCCAGCAGTTTATCGCGGCAGGCTTATAATTCACCCCTCCACTTT.

The sample holds many counts of this clonotype. The chain combines TRBV7-2 with TRBJ2-3; TRBD1 aligns across 10 bases. Germline CDR1 and CDR2: SGHTA and FQGNSA. CDR3 length equals 16 residues. The junction had 12 bases not matched to a gene; V was cut back by 8 bases and J by 4 bases. This CDR3 reads CASARSGTGVADTQYF. The CDR3 nucleotides read TGTGCCAGCGCCCGCTCCGGGACAGGGGTGGCAGATACGCAGTATTTT.

The chain recombines TRBV20-1 with TRBJ2-7; 8 bases line up with TRBD2. The CDR3 is 13 residues long. With V trimmed by 3 bases and J by 9 bases, 10 bases remained unmatched. Per germline, CDR1 DFQATT and CDR2 SNEGSKA (reference sequence). The CDR3 coding sequence is TGCAGTGCTAGGTTTAGCGGGGAAGAGCGGCAGTACTTC. It translates to CSARFSGEERQYF.

This clonotype is medium-sized within its sample. The chain is built from TRBV29-1 and TRBJ2-1, with D uncertain. The CDR3 length is 14 residues. Germline V CDR1 and CDR2: SQVTM, ANQGSEA. Trimming took 4 bases from V and 0 from J, leaving 10 bases between them. In DNA, the CDR3 is TGCAGCGTTGTAAAGGATCTCTCCTACAATGAGCAGTTCTTC. This translates into CSVVKDLSYNEQFF.